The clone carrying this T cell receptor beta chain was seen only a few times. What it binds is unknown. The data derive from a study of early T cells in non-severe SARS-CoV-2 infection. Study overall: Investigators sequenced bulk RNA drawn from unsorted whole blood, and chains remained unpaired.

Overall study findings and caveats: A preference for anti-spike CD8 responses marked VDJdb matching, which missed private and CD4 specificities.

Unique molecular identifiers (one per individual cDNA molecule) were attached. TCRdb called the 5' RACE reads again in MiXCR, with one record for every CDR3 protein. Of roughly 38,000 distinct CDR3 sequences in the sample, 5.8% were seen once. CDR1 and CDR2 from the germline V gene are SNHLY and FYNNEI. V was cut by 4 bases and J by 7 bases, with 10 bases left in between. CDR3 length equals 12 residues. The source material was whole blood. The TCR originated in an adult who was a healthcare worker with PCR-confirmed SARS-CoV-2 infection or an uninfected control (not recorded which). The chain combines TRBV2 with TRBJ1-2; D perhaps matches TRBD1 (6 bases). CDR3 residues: CASSAGQTGYTF. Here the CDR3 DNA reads TGTGCCAGCAGTGCCGGACAGACTGGCTACACCTTC.